The clone carrying this T cell receptor beta chain was detected a few times. No antigen is known for it. Within the sample, other DNA sequences also encode this same CDR3. The record originates from a study of shared clonotypes between healthy human individuals. Study-wide results and caveats: Naive subsets tended to show greater estimated richness than memory subsets.

Assay: immunoSEQ multiplex PCR; the TCRdb copy retains only in-frame clones and omits some. The table has about 980,000 clones, around 80% seen once. The CDR3 consists of 13 residues. The V and J ends lost 3 bases and 2 bases respectively, with 7 bases between them. From germline, CDR1 is MGHDK and CDR2 SYGVNS. The J gene is TRBJ1-2, the V gene TRBV25-1; weak D call: TRBD1 (5 bases). This TCR came from a man in his late teens or twenties in good health. Specimen: memory CD4+ T cells sorted from blood. Subset in this sample: CD45RA-negative fraction. Written as DNA, the CDR3 is TGTGCCAGCAGTGAGGGGGGAAACTATGGCTACACCTTC. Translating gives CASSEGGNYGYTF.